The 27 T cell receptor beta chains in this list originate from one sample, sequenced in a study of cytomegalovirus exposure and HLA in healthy donors. The PCR made use of 60 Vbeta and 13 Jbeta primers. Produced via immunoSEQ multiplex PCR; TCRdb's table is partial and in-frame only. The table records 190,000 or so clones, 80% of them present only once. The sequencing sample was made of PBMCs. The receptors come from a boy aged 10-17 years in good health and CMV-seronegative.

The chain links TRBV4-1 to TRBJ1-6; 12 nucleotides align to TRBD1. The CDR3 has 18 amino acids. V lost 2 bases and J lost 4; bases outside the gene matches: 6. Germline V gene lookup returns CDR1 MGHRA and CDR2 YSYEKL. CDR3 region: CASSQSPGQGAYNSPLHF. DNA of the CDR3: TGCGCCAGCAGCCAAAGCCCGGGACAGGGGGCTTATAATTCACCCCTCCACTTT.

The chain links TRBV6-1 to TRBJ1-1, with 7 bases lining up with TRBD1. V shed 8 bases and J 7 bases; nucleotides not matched to a gene: 4. Germline V CDR1 and CDR2: MNHNS, SASEGT. This CDR3 is built from 11 residues. The CDR3 sequence: CASWDRYEAFF. The CDR3 DNA reads TGTGCCAGCTGGGACAGATATGAAGCTTTCTTT.

This chain connects TRBV7-2 to TRBJ2-5; D is unresolved. The CDR3 covers 14 residues. The germline V and J ends were trimmed by 0 bases and 0 bases, with 5 bases remaining between them. CDR1 is SGHTA, CDR2 FQGNSA, per germline. The CDR3 DNA sequence: TGTGCCAGCAGCTTAGCTGCGGACCAAGAGACCCAGTACTTC. Amino acid sequence: CASSLAADQETQYF.

The V and J genes are TRBV10-3 and TRBJ2-5, with 8 bases identical to TRBD2. The germline V gene has CDR1 ENHRY and CDR2 SYGVKD. Unmatched junction bases numbered 9, after V lost 1 base and J lost 5 bases. This CDR3 has 16 amino acids. CDR3 in DNA: TGTGCCATCAGTGAGTTCTCCGGGGGGGCCGGTGAGACCCAGTACTTC. Its protein is CAISEFSGGAGETQYF.

Turning to this clone: Other DNA variants within this sample encode the same CDR3. V gene TRBV7-3 combines with J gene TRBJ2-3; 7 bases agree with TRBD1. The CDR3 runs 14 residues. The germline CDR1 and CDR2 sequences are SGHTA and FQGTGA. The ends lost 4 bases at V and 0 bases at J; junction bases unmatched: 1. CDR3 sequence reads: CASSSTGSTDTQYF. In DNA form, the CDR3 reads TGTGCCAGCAGCTCGACAGGGAGCACAGATACGCAGTATTTT.

V and J are TRBV28 and TRBJ2-7; 9 bases map to TRBD2. CDR3 length equals 15 residues. V shed 6 bases, J shed 5 bases, and the junction held 11 bases outside the gene matches. The germline CDR1 and CDR2 sequences are MDHEN and SYDVKM. CDR3 sequence: CASSPAGGGYHEQYF. The CDR3 nucleotides read TGTGCCAGCAGCCCAGCGGGAGGTGGGTACCACGAGCAGTACTTC.

The CDR3 DNA follows: TGTGCCAGCAGCTTCAGGGCCGGGTTTAGCAATCAGCCCCAGCATTTT. Translated: CASSFRAGFSNQPQHF. The chain combines TRBV5-6 with TRBJ1-5; D might be TRBD1 (5 bases). Germline V gene data show CDR1 as SGHDT and CDR2 as YYEEEE. The germline V and J ends were trimmed by 2 bases and 0 bases, with 12 bases remaining between them. The CDR3 is made up of 16 amino acids.

V usage is TRBV5-6 and J usage is TRBJ2-1; D remains ambiguous. The CDR3 contains 15 residues. Germline V CDR1 and CDR2: SGHDT, YYEEEE. V was pared by 2 bases and J by 0 bases, with 9 bases between. Written as DNA, the CDR3 is TGTGCCAGCAGCTTTGGGTCTAGCTCCTACAATGAGCAGTTCTTC. Amino acid sequence: CASSFGSSSYNEQFF.

The chain has TRBV5-4 and TRBJ2-6, with 9 bases lining up with TRBD1. Looked up from germline, CDR1 is SGHNT and CDR2 is YYREEE (reference sequence). The ends lost 4 bases at V and 2 bases at J; junction bases unmatched: 7. This CDR3 is 17 amino acids long. The CDR3 loop reads CASSPGTGSPGANVLTF. CDR3 nucleotide sequence: TGTGCCAGCAGCCCCGGGACAGGGAGTCCTGGGGCCAACGTCCTGACTTTC.

The chain links TRBV13 to TRBJ2-1, with TRBD1 matching over 7 bases. The CDR3 is 14 residues long. After removal of 5 bases from V and 4 bases from J, the junction contained 5 bases not matched to a gene. CDR1 PRHDT and CDR2 FYEKMQ come from the germline V gene (reference sequence). CDR3 DNA sequence: TGTGCCAGCAGCGGGACAGCTAAATACAATGAGCAGTTCTTC. Its protein is CASSGTAKYNEQFF.

V and J are TRBV7-9 and TRBJ1-1; D uncertain. The CDR3 has 12 amino acids. Germline CDR1 is SEHNR and CDR2 is FQNEAQ (reference sequence). V lost 0 bases to trimming and J lost 6 bases, with 5 bases between them. CDR3 protein: CASSLAGSEAFF. CDR3 in DNA: TGTGCCAGCAGCTTAGCCGGGTCTGAAGCTTTCTTT. Together with reference TRBV7-9 and TRBJ1-1, the CDR3 gives the full variable domain: DTGVSQNPRHKITKRGQNVTFRCDPISEHNRLYWYRQTLGQGPEFLTYFQNEAQLEKSRLLSDRFSAERPKGSFSTLEIQRTEQGDSAMYLCASSLAGSEAFFGQGTRLTVV.

The rearrangement uses TRBV11-2 and TRBJ1-1; 10 bases are a match to TRBD1. CDR1 and CDR2 (germline): SGHAT, FQNNGV. With V trimmed by 4 bases and J by 3 bases, 5 bases remained unmatched. This CDR3 has 15 amino acids. The DNA for the CDR3 is TGTGCCAGCAGCTATACCGGGACAGGGGACACTGAAGCTTTCTTT. Its protein is CASSYTGTGDTEAFF.

V is TRBV4-3 and J is TRBJ2-7, with a weak D call TRBD1 (6 bases). The CDR3 covers 15 residues. V lost 0 bases and J 5 bases, leaving 14 bases between the germline ends. Germline V gene data show CDR1 as LGHNA and CDR2 as YSLEER. For the CDR3, the DNA is TGCGCCAGCAGCCAAGACACAGGGCTAGGGCACGAGCAGTACTTC. Translation gives CASSQDTGLGHEQYF.

This clone was counted a single time. The chain links TRBV5-1 to TRBJ1-2; D may be TRBD1 (6 bases). Looked up from germline, CDR1 is SGHRS and CDR2 is YFSETQ. The CDR3 is 14 amino acids. Trimming took off 0 bases at V and 4 bases at J, with 10 bases between the two ends. CDR3 in DNA: TGCGCCAGCAGCTTGGGGGACACCTCCTATGGCTACACCTTC. As protein: CASSLGDTSYGYTF.

This clone has more than one count but fewer than ten. This chain connects TRBV29-1 to TRBJ1-1; 8 nucleotides align to TRBD1. J gave up 7 bases and V 6 bases, and 10 bases lay outside the gene matches. This CDR3 has 13 amino acids. The germline V gene encodes CDR1 SQVTM and CDR2 ANQGSEA. CDR3 in amino acids: CSVVGTGGNEAFF. DNA of the CDR3: TGCAGCGTCGTAGGGACAGGCGGGAATGAAGCTTTCTTT.

J is TRBJ1-1 and V is TRBV29-1; D is undetermined. The CDR3 consists of 16 residues. Germline CDR1 and CDR2: SQVTM and ANQGSEA. Trimming shortened V by 2 bases and J by 0 bases, and 16 bases separated the two germline ends. CDR3 in amino acids: CSVEISAGTMNTEAFF. As DNA, the CDR3 is TGCAGCGTTGAAATATCGGCAGGAACGATGAACACTGAAGCTTTCTTT.

This chain joins TRBV6-5 and TRBJ2-7, with a possible D match to TRBD1 (5 bases). V was cut by 3 bases and J by 2 bases, with 14 bases left in between. The CDR3 length is 15 residues. The germline V gene has CDR1 MNHEY and CDR2 SVGAGI. CDR3 sequence: CASSYRGMGTYEQYF. Here the CDR3 DNA reads TGTGCCAGCAGTTATAGGGGCATGGGAACCTACGAGCAGTACTTC.

The V call is TRBV5-6, the J call TRBJ1-6, with D perhaps TRBD1 (6 bases). The V end lost 1 base, the J end lost 12 bases, and 17 bases lay between the germline ends. Looked up from germline, CDR1 is SGHDT and CDR2 is YYEEEE. The CDR3 loop spans 15 amino acids. The CDR3 is CASSLLLQGGGPLHF. The DNA of the CDR3 is TGTGCCAGCAGCTTGTTATTACAGGGAGGGGGACCCCTCCACTTT.

The chain joins TRBV27 to TRBJ1-1; 10 nucleotides agree with TRBD1. V shed 3 bases and J 3 bases; nucleotides not matched to a gene: 1. This CDR3 comprises 14 residues. Looked up from germline, CDR1 is MNHEY and CDR2 is SMNVEV (reference sequence). As DNA, the CDR3 is TGTGCCAGCAGTTTGGGACAGGGGCACACTGAAGCTTTCTTT. Translation: CASSLGQGHTEAFF.

The chain recombines TRBV5-1 with TRBJ2-1; D is perhaps TRBD2 (6 bases). This CDR3 spans 16 amino acids. Per germline, CDR1 SGHRS and CDR2 YFSETQ. Trimming removed 0 bases from V and 0 bases from J, with 10 bases in between. The CDR3 DNA is TGCGCCAGCAGCTTGGATGTCGGGAGCTCCTACAATGAGCAGTTCTTC. As protein: CASSLDVGSSYNEQFF.

The rearrangement uses TRBV4-1 and TRBJ1-6; TRBD1 is a possible D gene (6 bases). The V gene lost 4 bases and the J gene lost 4 bases, with 8 bases spanning the gap. The CDR3 consists of 14 residues. Looked up from germline, CDR1 is MGHRA and CDR2 is YSYEKL. The CDR3 DNA reads as TGCGCCAGCAGCCTAGGACAGTATAATTCACCCCTCCACTTT. The encoded protein is CASSLGQYNSPLHF.

The chain recombines TRBV6-6 with TRBJ2-3; D perhaps matches TRBD2 (6 bases). Trimming shortened V by 3 bases and J by 0 bases, and 10 bases separated the two germline ends. The CDR3 extends over 15 amino acids. Germline V gene data show CDR1 as MNHNY and CDR2 as SVGAGI (reference sequence). The CDR3 nucleotides are TGTGCCAGCAGTTATCCGGGGACTAGCACAGATACGCAGTATTTT. It specifies CASSYPGTSTDTQYF.

The V and J genes are TRBV19 and TRBJ2-3, with D tentatively TRBD1 (6 bases). Germline V gene lookup returns CDR1 LNHDA and CDR2 SQIVND (reference sequence). The CDR3 loop spans 14 amino acids. Trimming took 4 bases from V and 2 from J, leaving 10 bases between them. The CDR3 DNA reads TGTGCCAGTAGTACAACAGGGATCACAGATACGCAGTATTTT. Translated: CASSTTGITDTQYF.

This clone was recorded once. The rearrangement links TRBV7-9 to TRBJ2-7, with 7 bases identical to TRBD1. V shed 5 bases, J shed 2 bases, and the junction held 6 bases outside the gene matches. Germline CDR1 reads SEHNR; CDR2 reads FQNEAQ (reference sequence). The CDR3 runs 14 residues. CDR3 nucleotide sequence: TGTGCCAGCAGCCTACAGGGGTCCCCCTACGAGCAGTACTTC. It is translated as CASSLQGSPYEQYF.

V usage is TRBV4-2 and J usage is TRBJ2-7, with TRBD2 identical over 10 bases. CDR3 length: 15 residues. V lost 2 bases, J lost 6 bases, and 7 bases stayed unmatched. Germline assignment: CDR1 LGHNA and CDR2 YNFKEQ. CDR3 DNA sequence: TGTGCCAGCAGCCAAAGGAGCGGGGGGGAAACCGAGCAGTACTTC. Residues: CASSQRSGGETEQYF.

This clone was seen a handful of times. This chain links TRBV7-2 with TRBJ1-1; no definite D call. CDR3 size: 15 residues. Germline CDR1 SGHTA, CDR2 FQGNSA. Trimming pared 4 bases from V and 7 bases from J, leaving 19 bases between. The CDR3 region is CASSSLGGTIIEAFF. The DNA of the CDR3 is TGTGCCAGCAGCTCCTTAGGAGGCACCATAATTGAAGCTTTCTTT.

The V gene is TRBV5-6, the J gene TRBJ2-5; 10 nucleotides align to TRBD1. The end of the DNA aligns better with TRBJ2-7, so the J call may be wrong. The CDR3 runs 14 residues. Germline assignment: CDR1 SGHDT and CDR2 YYEEEE. CDR3 DNA: TGTGCCAGCAGCCCGGGGACAGGGGCTGGCGAGCAGTACTTC. Its protein product is CASSPGTGAGEQYF.